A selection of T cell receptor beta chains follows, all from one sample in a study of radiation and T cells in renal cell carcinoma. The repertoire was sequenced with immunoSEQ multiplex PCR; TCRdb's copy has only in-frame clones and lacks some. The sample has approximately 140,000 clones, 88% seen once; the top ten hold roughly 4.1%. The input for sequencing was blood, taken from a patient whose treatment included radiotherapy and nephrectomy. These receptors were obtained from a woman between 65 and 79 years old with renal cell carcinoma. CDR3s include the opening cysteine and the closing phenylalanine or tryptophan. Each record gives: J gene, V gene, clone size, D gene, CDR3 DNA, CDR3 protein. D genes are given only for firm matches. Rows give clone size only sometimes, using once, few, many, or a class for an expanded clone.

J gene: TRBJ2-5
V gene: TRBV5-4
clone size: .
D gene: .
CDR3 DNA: TGTGCCAGCAGCTCTGGAGCGGGTCAGGAGACCCAGTACTTC
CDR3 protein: CASSSGAGQETQYF

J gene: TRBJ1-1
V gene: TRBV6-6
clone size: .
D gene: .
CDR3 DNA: TGTGCCACCACGAAGGGGGGGAACACTGAAGCTTTCTTT
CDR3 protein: CATTKGGNTEAFF

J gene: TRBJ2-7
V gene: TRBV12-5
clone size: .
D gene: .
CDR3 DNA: TGTGCTAGTGGTTTGGAAACAGGCTACGAGCAGTACTTC
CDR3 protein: CASGLETGYEQYF

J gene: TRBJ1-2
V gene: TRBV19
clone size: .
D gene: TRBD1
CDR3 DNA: TGTGCCAGTAGTAGGGACAGTGTCTATGGCTACACCTTC
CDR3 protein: CASSRDSVYGYTF

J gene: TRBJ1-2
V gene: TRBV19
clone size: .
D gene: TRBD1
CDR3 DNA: TGTGCCAGTAGCCGACGGGGACAGATTATTTATGGCTACACCTTC
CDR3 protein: CASSRRGQIIYGYTF

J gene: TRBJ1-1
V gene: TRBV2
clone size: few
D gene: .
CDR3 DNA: TGTGCCAGCAGTGAAGTAAAGCCATCTGAAGCTTTCTTT
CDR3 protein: CASSEVKPSEAFF

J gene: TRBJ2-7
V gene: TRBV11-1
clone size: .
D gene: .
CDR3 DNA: TGTGCCAGCAGCCCTGCAGTCTCCTACGAGCAGTACTTC
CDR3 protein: CASSPAVSYEQYF

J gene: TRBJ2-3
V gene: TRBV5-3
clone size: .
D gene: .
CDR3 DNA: TGTGCCAGAAGCTTGACAGCTAGCACAGATACGCAGTATTTT
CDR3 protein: CARSLTASTDTQYF

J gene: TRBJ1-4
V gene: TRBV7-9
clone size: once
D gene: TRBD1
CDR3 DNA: TGTGCCAGCAGCTTAACACAGGGGAGGGGTGGTGAAAAACTGTTTTTT
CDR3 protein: CASSLTQGRGGEKLFF

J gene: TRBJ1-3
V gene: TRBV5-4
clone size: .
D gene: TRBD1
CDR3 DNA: TGTGCCAGCAGCTTGGAGGACAGGGCTGGAAACACCATATATTTT
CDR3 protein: CASSLEDRAGNTIYF

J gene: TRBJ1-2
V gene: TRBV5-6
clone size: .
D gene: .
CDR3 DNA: TGTGCCAGCACCGACCTACCAGGGCGCGGCTACACCTTC
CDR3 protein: CASTDLPGRGYTF

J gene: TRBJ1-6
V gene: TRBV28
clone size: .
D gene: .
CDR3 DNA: TGTGCCAGCAGTCTTGCAGGGCCCTCGCATTCACCCCTCCACTTT
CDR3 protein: CASSLAGPSHSPLHF